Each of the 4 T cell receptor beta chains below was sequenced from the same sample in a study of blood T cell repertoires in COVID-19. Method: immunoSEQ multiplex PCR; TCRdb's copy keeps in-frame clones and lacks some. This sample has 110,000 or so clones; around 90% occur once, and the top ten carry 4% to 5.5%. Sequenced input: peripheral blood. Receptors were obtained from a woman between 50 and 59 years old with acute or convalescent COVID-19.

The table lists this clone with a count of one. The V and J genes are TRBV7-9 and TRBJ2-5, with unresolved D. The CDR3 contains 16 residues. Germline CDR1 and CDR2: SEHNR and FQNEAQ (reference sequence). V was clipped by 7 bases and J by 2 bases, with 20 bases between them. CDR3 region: CASTYPVVYPQETQYF. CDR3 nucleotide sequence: TGTGCCAGCACTTACCCGGTGGTCTACCCACAAGAGACCCAGTACTTC. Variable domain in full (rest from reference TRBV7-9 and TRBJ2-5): DTGVSQNPRHKITKRGQNVTFRCDPISEHNRLYWYRQTLGQGPEFLTYFQNEAQLEKSRLLSDRFSAERPKGSFSTLEIQRTEQGDSAMYLCASTYPVVYPQETQYFGPGTRLLVL.

DNA for the CDR3: TGTGCCAGCAGCGCGGGGACAGGGGGACACTCCTACGAGCAGTACTTC. It codes for CASSAGTGGHSYEQYF. This rearrangement joins TRBV9 to TRBJ2-7; 11 positions agree with TRBD1. Germline loops: CDR1 SGDLS, CDR2 YYNGEE. This CDR3 comprises 16 residues. Unmatched junction bases numbered 5, after V lost 3 bases and J lost 0 bases.

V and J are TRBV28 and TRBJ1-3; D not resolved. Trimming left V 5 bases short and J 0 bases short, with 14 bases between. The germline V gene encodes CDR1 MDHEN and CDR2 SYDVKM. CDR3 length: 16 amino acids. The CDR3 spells CASSAFGTHSGNTIYF. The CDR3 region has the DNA TGTGCCAGCAGTGCCTTTGGCACCCACTCTGGAAACACCATATATTTT.

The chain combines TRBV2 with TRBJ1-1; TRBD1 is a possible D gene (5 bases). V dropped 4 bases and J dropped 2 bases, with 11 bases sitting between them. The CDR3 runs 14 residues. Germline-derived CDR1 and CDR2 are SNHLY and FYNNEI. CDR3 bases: TGTGCCAGCAGTGGTTTGGGGCAAAACACTGAAGCTTTCTTT. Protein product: CASSGLGQNTEAFF.